What follows is one TCR beta chain and its context. The data originate from a study of blood T cell repertoires in COVID-19. In the study overall: T cells, B-cell-depleted T cells, or PBMCs provided the cDNA or gDNA that served as material.

Only in-frame clones appear in the TCRdb table, and some are missing; sequencing was by immunoSEQ multiplex PCR. The sample has about 280,000 clones; around nine tenths are singletons. The CDR3 contains 18 residues. The V gene end was trimmed by 3 bases and the J gene end by 1 base; junction bases not matched to a gene: 14. Germline CDR1 reads LGHDT; CDR2 reads YNNKEL (reference sequence). Sequencing was carried out using peripheral blood. The genes are TRBV3-1 (or the pseudogene TRBV3-2) and TRBJ1-1; TRBD1 aligns across 7 bases. The sequence derives from a woman in her twenties or thirties with COVID-19, enrolled during active disease. The CDR3 sequence: CASSQGGQAYARNTEAFF. The CDR3 DNA is TGTGCCAGCAGCCAGGGAGGACAGGCGTACGCACGGAACACTGAAGCTTTCTTT.